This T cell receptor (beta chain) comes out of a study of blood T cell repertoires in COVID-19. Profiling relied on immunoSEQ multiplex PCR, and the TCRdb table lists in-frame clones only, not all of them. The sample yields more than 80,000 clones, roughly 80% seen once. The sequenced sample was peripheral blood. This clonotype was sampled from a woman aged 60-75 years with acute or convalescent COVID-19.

DNA of the CDR3: TGTGCCAGCAGGGGACAGGGAGGTCAGCCCCAGCATTTT. Amino acids: CASRGQGGQPQHF. The chain employs TRBV12-3 or TRBV12-4 and TRBJ1-5, with 9 bases lining up with TRBD1. Trimming cost V 6 bases and J 6 bases; bases outside gene matches: 3. The CDR3 is 13 amino acids.